These 2 T cell receptor beta chains were all obtained from the same sample, sequenced in a study of blood T cell repertoires in COVID-19. TCRdb keeps only in-frame clones here, not all; method: immunoSEQ multiplex PCR. The profile covers 150,000 to 200,000 clones, with around 74% appearing a single time and around 2.7% taken by the ten largest. Material for sequencing was peripheral blood. The receptor set was obtained from an older man with acute or convalescent COVID-19.

For the CDR3, the DNA is TGTGCCAGCTCATCCCTCGGGAGGATCGACGGGGAGCTGTTTTTT. Encoded protein: CASSSLGRIDGELFF. V is TRBV18 and J is TRBJ2-2; 7 bases are a match to TRBD2. The CDR3 contains 15 residues. Per germline, CDR1 KGHSH and CDR2 LQKENI. With 5 bases clipped from V and 7 bases from J, the junction kept 10 bases outside the gene matches. Supplemented by reference TRBV18 and TRBJ2-2, the full variable domain reads NAGVMQNPRHLVRRRGQEARLRCSPMKGHSHVYWYRQLPEEGLKFMVYLQKENIIDESGMPKERFSAEFPKEGPSILRIQQVVRGDSAAYFCASSSLGRIDGELFFGEGSRLTVL.

The chain carries TRBV30 and TRBJ2-7, with unresolved D. Trimming left V 2 bases short and J 0 bases short, with 5 bases between. From germline, CDR1 is GTSNPN and CDR2 SVGIG (reference sequence). This CDR3 has 12 amino acids. The CDR3 loop reads CAWSPSSYEQYF. The CDR3 bases are TGTGCCTGGAGTCCCAGCTCCTACGAGCAGTACTTC.